This passage covers 28 T cell receptor beta chains from one sample sequenced in a study of neurological immune-mediated disorders. TCRdb reprocessed the 5' RACE reads with MiXCR, giving one entry per CDR3 protein. The sample contains around 71,000 distinct CDR3 sequences, about 13% of which appear only once. Time point indicated: longitudinal time-point 1 (baseline). Specimen: PBMCs. The origin of the receptors is a female donor with HTLV-1-associated myelopathy (HAM/TSP).

Ten or more counts support this clonotype. V usage is TRBV18 and J usage is TRBJ2-7; D is perhaps TRBD2 (6 bases). V dropped 3 bases and J dropped 2 bases, with 8 bases sitting between them. Per the germline V gene, CDR1 is KGHSH and CDR2 is LQKENI. The CDR3 consists of 13 residues. CDR3 loop: CASSPAGTYEQYF. CDR3 bases: TGTGCCAGCTCACCGGCGGGGACCTACGAGCAGTACTTC.

This clonotype has just a few counts. The genes are TRBV28 and TRBJ2-3, with a possible D match to TRBD2 (6 bases). Germline loops: CDR1 MDHEN, CDR2 SYDVKM. V was cut by 8 bases and J by 2 bases, with 14 bases left in between. The CDR3 is 14 residues long. CDR3 in amino acids: CASFPGGLTDTQYF. Here the CDR3 DNA reads TGTGCCAGCTTTCCCGGGGGTCTCACAGATACGCAGTATTTT. The full variable domain, completed using reference TRBV28 and TRBJ2-3, is DVKVTQSSRYLVKRTGEKVFLECVQDMDHENMFWYRQDPGLGLRLIYFSYDVKMKEKGDIPEGYSVSREKKERFSLILESASTNQTSMYLCASFPGGLTDTQYFGPGTRLTVL.

This clonotype was observed many times. The chain joins TRBV7-2 to TRBJ2-1, with a weak D call TRBD1 (6 bases). Deletions cut 2 bases from V and 9 bases from J, with 11 bases between. The length of the CDR3 is 13 residues. CDR1 is SGHTA and CDR2 is FQGNSA in the germline V gene. The DNA for the CDR3 is TGTGCCAGCAGCTTATCAGGGGCGGGTGAGCAGTTCTTC. The encoded protein is CASSLSGAGEQFF. The full variable domain, its missing parts supplied by reference TRBV7-2 and TRBJ2-1, is GAGVSQSPSNKVTEKGKDVELRCDPISGHTALYWYRQSLGQGLEFLIYFQGNSAPDKSGLPSDRFSAERTGGSVSTLTIQRTQQEDSAVYLCASSLSGAGEQFFGPGTRLTVL.

As for this clonotype: Being one base from a much bigger clone, this may be a read error. The DNA of the CDR3 is TGTGCCAGAAGTTTGGGGACCCCTCGTGGAAATTCACCCCTCCACTTT. Translated: CARSLGTPRGNSPLHF. This rearrangement joins TRBV12-3 or TRBV12-4 to TRBJ1-6, with D maybe TRBD1 (5 bases). The CDR3 sequence is 16 residues long.

Many counts were recorded for this clonotype. The V gene is TRBV2, the J gene TRBJ2-5, with a possible D match to TRBD1 (6 bases). V lost 5 bases to trimming and J lost 5 bases, with 9 bases between them. CDR1 and CDR2 (germline): SNHLY, FYNNEI. This CDR3 is 12 amino acids long. The CDR3 loop reads CASSTRGETQYF. As DNA, the CDR3 is TGTGCCAGCAGTACAAGGGGGGAGACCCAGTACTTC.

This clonotype has just a few counts. V is TRBV12-3 or TRBV12-4 and J is TRBJ2-1; 11 bases fit TRBD1. This CDR3 region has 15 residues. V dropped 5 bases and J dropped 5; count of bases not matched to a gene: 5. The CDR3 protein is CASSRTGGSDNEQFF. In DNA form, the CDR3 reads TGTGCCAGCAGTCGGACAGGGGGCAGTGACAATGAGCAGTTCTTC.

This clonotype was seen at least ten times. This chain connects TRBV27 to TRBJ1-6; D unresolved. Between the trimmed V and J ends, which lost 5 bases and 14 bases, there was a span of 10 bases. The CDR3 consists of 11 residues. The V gene's germline CDR1 is MNHEY and CDR2 SMNVEV (reference sequence). Here the CDR3 DNA reads TGTGCCAGCAGTCACATTAGTTCCCTCCACTTT. As protein: CASSHISSLHF.

This clonotype came up many times. V usage is TRBV2 and J usage is TRBJ1-6, with D maybe TRBD1 (5 bases). The CDR3 length is 13 residues. CDR1 SNHLY and CDR2 FYNNEI come from the germline V gene. V lost 9 bases, J lost 14 bases, and 20 bases lay in between. The CDR3 loop reads CASVGAAGGTLHF. The CDR3 region has the DNA TGTGCCAGTGTTGGGGCTGCTGGGGGGACCCTCCACTTT.

This clonotype was seen at least ten times. The chain combines TRBV12-3 or TRBV12-4 with TRBJ2-1; perhaps TRBD1 as D (5 bases). The CDR3 has 12 amino acids. Deletions cut 2 bases from V and 8 bases from J, with 7 bases between. The CDR3 loop reads CASSLSGYEQFF. CDR3 nucleotides: TGTGCCAGCAGTTTATCAGGGTATGAGCAGTTCTTC.

This clonotype was found many times. This chain joins TRBV18 and TRBJ1-1; maybe TRBD1 (5 bases). The germline V gene has CDR1 KGHSH and CDR2 LQKENI. The CDR3 totals 15 residues. The V end lost 3 bases, the J end lost 4 bases, and 15 bases lay between the germline ends. The CDR3 here is CASSPGTLAGTEAFF. CDR3 DNA: TGTGCCAGCTCACCTGGGACCTTAGCGGGCACTGAAGCTTTCTTT.

This clonotype occurred many times. The chain joins TRBV7-9 to TRBJ2-5, with TRBD2 matching over 9 bases. Trimming at V came to 4 bases and at J to 0 bases, leaving 6 bases not matched to a gene. This CDR3 comprises 16 residues. The germline CDR1 and CDR2 sequences are SEHNR and FQNEAQ (reference sequence). In DNA, the CDR3 is TGTGCCAGCAGCTGGCTAGCGGGATCGTACCAAGAGACCCAGTACTTC. Translated: CASSWLAGSYQETQYF.

This clonotype was recorded at least ten times. This chain links TRBV5-5 with TRBJ2-2, with unresolved D. In germline, CDR1 is SGHKS, CDR2 YYEKEE (reference sequence). This CDR3 spans 12 amino acids. V was shortened by 4 bases and J by 5 bases, with 6 bases between the two germline ends. The CDR3 region is CASSQWTGELFF. The DNA of the CDR3 is TGTGCCAGCAGCCAATGGACCGGGGAGCTGTTTTTT.

As concerns this clonotype: At one end, the junction sequence differs from germline, possibly due to a read error. The chain uses TRBV29-1 and TRBJ2-3; D gene ambiguous. Germline CDR1 SQVTM, CDR2 ANQGSEA. The CDR3 sequence is 14 residues long. The CDR3 spells CSVAVLAHTDKQYF. CDR3 nucleotide sequence: TGCAGCGTTGCCGTACTGGCCCACACAGATAAGCAGTATTTT.

This clonotype was observed many times. V and J are TRBV20-1 and TRBJ2-2; no definite D call. The CDR3 has 13 residues. CDR1 DFQATT and CDR2 SNEGSKA come from the germline V gene (reference sequence). Trimming left V 0 bases short and J 7 bases short, with 9 bases between. This CDR3 reads CSARDRLNGELFF. The CDR3 nucleotides are TGCAGTGCTAGAGATCGGCTGAACGGGGAGCTGTTTTTT.

In this sample, this clonotype turned up many times. The chain links TRBV5-1 to TRBJ1-2; 7 nucleotides line up with TRBD1. The length of the CDR3 is 13 residues. Germline lookup yields CDR1 SGHRS and CDR2 YFSETQ. V was pared by 4 bases and J by 7 bases, with 7 bases of the junction left unmatched. The CDR3 region is CASSDVQGGGYTF. The DNA for the CDR3 is TGCGCCAGCAGCGACGTCCAGGGGGGTGGCTACACCTTC.

This clonotype was counted at least ten times. The chain joins TRBV6-5 to TRBJ2-2; a possible D gene is TRBD1 (6 bases). V gave up 0 bases and J gave up 7 bases, with 15 bases separating them. From germline, CDR1 is MNHEY and CDR2 SVGAGI. The CDR3 is 16 amino acids. CDR3 DNA: TGTGCCAGCAGTTACTCGGGGGCGGAGTTCTACGGGGAGCTGTTTTTT. This translates into CASSYSGAEFYGELFF.

This clonotype has a count of ten or more. This sequence joins TRBV27 and TRBJ2-1; D ambiguous. The ends were cut back, 3 bases at V and 5 bases at J, with 8 bases in the middle. CDR3 length: 13 residues. Germline CDR1 MNHEY, CDR2 SMNVEV (reference sequence). The CDR3: CASSLAVNNEQFF. The CDR3 DNA reads as TGTGCCAGCAGTTTGGCCGTTAACAATGAGCAGTTCTTC.

With respect to this clonotype: It is unclear where the CDR3 begins or ends on the DNA, so no DNA is shown, and the CDR3 is as TCRdb lists it. V gene TRBV25-1 combines with J gene TRBJ2-3. The CDR3 totals 14 residues, both ends included. Germline V gives CDR1 MGHDK, CDR2 SYGVNS. CDR3 residues: CASSTSVGTDTQYF.

The table lists this clonotype with many counts. The genes are TRBV7-2 and TRBJ2-1; no definite D call. This CDR3 comprises 11 residues. Trimming took off 3 bases at V and 7 bases at J, with 4 bases between the two ends. The germline gives CDR1 SGHTA, CDR2 FQGNSA. CDR3 DNA: TGTGCCAGCAGCTTCGTAAATGAGCAGTTCTTC. Protein product: CASSFVNEQFF.

Judged by abundance, this clonotype is medium-sized. The genes are TRBV20-1 and TRBJ2-6; possibly TRBD1 for D (6 bases). The ends were cut back, 4 bases at V and 1 base at J, with 8 bases in the middle. Germline lookup yields CDR1 DFQATT and CDR2 SNEGSKA (reference sequence). The length of the CDR3 is 14 residues. CDR3 loop: CSATQGSGANVLTF. As DNA, the CDR3 is TGCAGTGCTACACAGGGTTCTGGGGCCAACGTCCTGACTTTC.

Many counts were recorded for this clonotype. The chain combines TRBV5-1 with TRBJ1-1; D uncertain. The length of the CDR3 is 15 residues. Germline loops: CDR1 SGHRS, CDR2 YFSETQ. V lost 1 base to trimming and J lost 0 bases, with 10 bases between them. In DNA form, the CDR3 reads TGCGCCAGCAGCTTGACAAGCAACATGAACACTGAAGCTTTCTTT. This codes for CASSLTSNMNTEAFF. Full variable domain (rest looked up from reference TRBV5-1 and TRBJ1-1): KAGVTQTPRYLIKTRGQQVTLSCSPISGHRSVSWYQQTPGQGLQFLFEYFSETQRNKGNFPGRFSGRQFSNSRSEMNVSTLELGDSALYLCASSLTSNMNTEAFFGQGTRLTVV.

This clonotype was detected ten times or more. The chain combines TRBV5-1 with TRBJ2-1; 10 bases map to TRBD2. V dropped 0 bases and J dropped 1; count of bases not matched to a gene: 4. CDR3 length: 17 amino acids. Germline CDR1 is SGHRS and CDR2 is YFSETQ. CDR3 amino acids: CASSLDYSGGSYNEQFF. CDR3 nucleotide sequence: TGCGCCAGCAGCTTGGACTATAGCGGGGGGTCCTACAATGAGCAGTTCTTC.

This clonotype was found many times. This chain joins TRBV6-2 or TRBV6-3 and TRBJ2-5; D gene uncertain. V was clipped by 2 bases and J by 3 bases, with 4 bases between them. CDR3 length equals 12 residues. Germline loops: CDR1 MNHEY, CDR2 SVGEGT. CDR3 protein: CASSYREETQYF. In DNA, the CDR3 is TGTGCCAGCAGTTACAGGGAAGAGACCCAGTACTTC.

This clonotype is categorized as medium-sized. The chain links TRBV2 to TRBJ2-7, with 8 positions matching TRBD2. V trimming: 7 bases; J trimming: 0 bases; junction bases outside the gene matches: 5. Per the germline V gene, CDR1 is SNHLY and CDR2 is FYNNEI. The CDR3 length is 14 residues. CDR3 nucleotide sequence: TGTGCCAGCAACCAGCGGGGGAGCTCCTACGAGCAGTACTTC. As protein: CASNQRGSSYEQYF.

This clonotype was recorded at least ten times. The chain joins TRBV5-6 to TRBJ2-4; D is possibly TRBD1 or TRBD2 (5 bases each). The germline CDR1 and CDR2 sequences are SGHDT and YYEEEE. Trimming stripped 4 bases from V and 9 bases from J, with 11 bases between. The CDR3 loop spans 12 amino acids. CDR3 amino acids: CASSGGSGIQYF. DNA for the CDR3: TGTGCCAGCAGCGGGGGAAGCGGCATTCAGTACTTC.

Many counts were recorded for this clonotype. The CDR3: CASSFPSWEHSTDTQYF. The CDR3 DNA is TGCGCCAGCAGCTTTCCCTCATGGGAGCATAGCACAGATACGCAGTATTTT. The chain has TRBV5-1 and TRBJ2-3, with D possibly TRBD2 on 5 matching bases. The CDR3 runs to 17 residues. The V end lost 2 bases, the J end lost 0 bases, and 16 bases lay between the germline ends. The germline CDR1 and CDR2 sequences are SGHRS and YFSETQ.

This clonotype was detected many times. The genes are TRBV5-1 and TRBJ2-3; D is unclear. V was shortened by 0 bases and J by 0 bases, with 11 bases between the two germline ends. The CDR3 loop spans 16 amino acids. CDR1 and CDR2 from the germline V gene are SGHRS and YFSETQ. CDR3 in amino acids: CASSLVLGISTDTQYF. CDR3 nucleotides: TGCGCCAGCAGCTTGGTCCTGGGAATAAGCACAGATACGCAGTATTTT. The full variable domain, with the rest looked up from reference TRBV5-1 and TRBJ2-3, is KAGVTQTPRYLIKTRGQQVTLSCSPISGHRSVSWYQQTPGQGLQFLFEYFSETQRNKGNFPGRFSGRQFSNSRSEMNVSTLELGDSALYLCASSLVLGISTDTQYFGPGTRLTVL.

The genes are TRBV5-5 and TRBJ1-3; D unclear. Germline CDR1 SGHKS, CDR2 YYEKEE (reference sequence). V was pared by 0 bases and J by 1 base, with 14 bases between. The CDR3 consists of 17 residues. CDR3 sequence (DNA): TGTGCCAGCAGCTTGGAATGGGTTCCGTCTTCTGGAAACACCATATATTTT. It translates to CASSLEWVPSSGNTIYF.